This T cell receptor (beta chain) was found in a study of blood T cell repertoires in COVID-19. Study information: PBMCs, B-cell-depleted T cells, or T cells provided the cDNA or gDNA that made up the material.

Participants spanned ages about 18 to 100 years and resided in about 24 US areas. Symptom resolution, clearance, or two negative PCRs marked donors in Cohort 3 as recovered. Between the trimmed V and J ends, which lost 3 bases and 5 bases, there was a span of 10 bases. This CDR3 region has 13 residues. Study processing details: The authors estimated nucleated cell counts from reference gene primer amplification. Method: immunoSEQ multiplex PCR; TCRdb's copy keeps in-frame clones and lacks some. The D gene and trimming were derived from the DNA, and the V and J assignments and clone size from that table. The table shows 150,000 to 200,000 clones, with 80% to 90% occurring only once.

Sequenced material: PBMCs or T cells enriched from blood (not recorded which). The sequence was obtained from a young woman who had recovered from COVID-19. This rearrangement joins TRBV12-3 or TRBV12-4 to TRBJ1-2; possible D gene TRBD1, 5 bases. CDR3 DNA: TGTGCCAGCAGTTTGAGACAGACATATGGCTACACCTTC. Encoded protein: CASSLRQTYGYTF.